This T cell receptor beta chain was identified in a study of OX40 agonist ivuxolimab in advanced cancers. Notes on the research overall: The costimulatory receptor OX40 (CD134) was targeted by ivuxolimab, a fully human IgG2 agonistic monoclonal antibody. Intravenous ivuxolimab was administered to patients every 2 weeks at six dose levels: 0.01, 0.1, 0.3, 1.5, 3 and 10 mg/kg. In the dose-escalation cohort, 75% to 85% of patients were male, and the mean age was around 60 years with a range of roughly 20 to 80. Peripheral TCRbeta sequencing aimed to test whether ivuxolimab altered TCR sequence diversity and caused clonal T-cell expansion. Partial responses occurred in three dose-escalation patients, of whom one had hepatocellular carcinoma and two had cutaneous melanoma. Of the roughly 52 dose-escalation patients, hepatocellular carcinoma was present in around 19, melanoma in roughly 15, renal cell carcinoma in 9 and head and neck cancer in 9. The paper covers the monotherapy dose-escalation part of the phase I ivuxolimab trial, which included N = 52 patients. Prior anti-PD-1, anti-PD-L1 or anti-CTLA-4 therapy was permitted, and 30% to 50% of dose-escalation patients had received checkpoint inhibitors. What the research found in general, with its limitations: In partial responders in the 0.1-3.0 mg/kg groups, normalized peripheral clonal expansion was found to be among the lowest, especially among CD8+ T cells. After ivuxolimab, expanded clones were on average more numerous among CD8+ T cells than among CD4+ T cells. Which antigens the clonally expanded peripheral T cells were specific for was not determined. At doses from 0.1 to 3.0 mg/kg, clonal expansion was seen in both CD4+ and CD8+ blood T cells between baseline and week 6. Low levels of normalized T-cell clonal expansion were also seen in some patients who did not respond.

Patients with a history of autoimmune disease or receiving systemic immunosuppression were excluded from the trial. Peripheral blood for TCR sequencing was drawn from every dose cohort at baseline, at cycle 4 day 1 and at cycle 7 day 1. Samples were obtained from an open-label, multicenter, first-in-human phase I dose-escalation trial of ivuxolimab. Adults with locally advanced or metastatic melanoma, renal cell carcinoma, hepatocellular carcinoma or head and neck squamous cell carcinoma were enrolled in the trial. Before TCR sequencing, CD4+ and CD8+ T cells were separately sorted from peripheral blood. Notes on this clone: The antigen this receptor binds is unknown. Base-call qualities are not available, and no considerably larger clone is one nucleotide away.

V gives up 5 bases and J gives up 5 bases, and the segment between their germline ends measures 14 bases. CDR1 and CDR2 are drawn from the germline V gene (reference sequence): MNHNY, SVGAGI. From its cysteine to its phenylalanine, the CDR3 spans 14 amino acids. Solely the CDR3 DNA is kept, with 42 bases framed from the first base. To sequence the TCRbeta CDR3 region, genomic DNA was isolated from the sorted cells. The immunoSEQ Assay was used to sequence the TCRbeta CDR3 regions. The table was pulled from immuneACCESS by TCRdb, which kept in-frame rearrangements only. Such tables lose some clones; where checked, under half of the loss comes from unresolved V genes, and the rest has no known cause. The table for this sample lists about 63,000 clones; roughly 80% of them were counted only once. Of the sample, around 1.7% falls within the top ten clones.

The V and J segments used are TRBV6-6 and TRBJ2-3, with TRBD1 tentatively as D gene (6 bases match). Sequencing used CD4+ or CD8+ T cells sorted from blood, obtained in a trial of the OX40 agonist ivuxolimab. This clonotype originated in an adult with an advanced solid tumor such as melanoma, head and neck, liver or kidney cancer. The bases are TGTGCCAGCAGTCTCCCGACAGGACAAGATACGCAGTATTTT. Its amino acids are CASSLPTGQDTQYF.